This T cell receptor beta chain appears in the sequencing data of a study of graft-versus-host responses after intestinal transplantation. The wider study: Recipients uniformly received anti-thymocyte globulin induction, followed by tacrolimus and steroids for three to four years. Study-level results: Recipient marrow showed GvH clones, some seen first in ileum or blood. Allografts from individuals with graft-donor T cell macrochimerism displayed high graft-versus-host to host-versus-graft clonal ratios. GvH clone levels peaked in circulation, and this peak was associated with early post-transplant HvG declines.

CDR1 SGHAT and CDR2 FQNNGV come from the germline V gene. The germline V and J ends were trimmed by 5 bases and 5 bases, with 15 bases remaining between them. This CDR3 spans 14 amino acids. The table came from immunoSEQ multiplex PCR; TCRdb's copy has only in-frame clones and leaves some out. The table records about 25,000 clones, 75% to 90% of them present only once. Comments on this clone: The antigen is undetermined.

This clonotype was sampled from a human patient who received an intestinal transplant, so some T cells may come from the graft donor. The gene calls are TRBV11-2 and TRBJ1-1; weak D call: TRBD1 (6 bases). The starting material was PBMCs, obtained 463 days after intestinal transplant. CDR3 DNA: TGTGCCAGCAGCCCTGGGGGGGCGCGTACTGAAGCTTTCTTT. This gives the protein CASSPGGARTEAFF.